This T cell receptor (beta chain) was profiled in a study of blood T cells in healthy people across ages. This clonotype was recorded a few times. Its antigen is unknown. CDR3 length: 12 amino acids. Trimming shortened V by 6 bases and J by 6 bases, and 14 bases separated the two germline ends. In germline, CDR1 is SQVTM, CDR2 ANQGSEA. A sample-barcoded 5' primer and a J-beta primer mix were used in a second PCR of roughly 7 to 11 cycles. Per sample, CDR3-containing paired-end reads numbered at least 2.5 million. In TCRdb, the 5' RACE reads were re-called with MiXCR into one record per CDR3 protein. This sample has hundreds of thousands of distinct CDR3 sequences, with just under 25% found just once. The study, taken as a whole, reports: Measured against age, TCR beta diversity per million T cells decreased in a roughly linear manner. Naive CD4+ cell counts and diversity both ran higher in long-lived than in aged donors.

These data are also associated with another study on T cells of mothers and their children. That work contributes: Over 8.5 million TCR beta CDR3 reads were obtained from each mother, and some 3.1 million from each child.

The sample was blood. The rearrangement links TRBV29-1 to TRBJ1-1; a possible D gene is TRBD1 (6 bases). This clonotype was obtained from a boy between 5 and 17 years old in good health. CDR3 sequence reads: CSVVSGAPEAFF. The DNA for the CDR3 is TGCAGCGTGGTTTCGGGGGCTCCTGAAGCTTTCTTT. Complete variable domain (other parts from reference TRBV29-1 and TRBJ1-1): SAVISQKPSRDICQRGTSLTIQCQVDSQVTMMFWYRQQPGQSLTLIATANQGSEATYESGFVIDKFPISRPNLTFSTLTVSNMSPEDSSIYLCSVVSGAPEAFFGQGTRLTVV.